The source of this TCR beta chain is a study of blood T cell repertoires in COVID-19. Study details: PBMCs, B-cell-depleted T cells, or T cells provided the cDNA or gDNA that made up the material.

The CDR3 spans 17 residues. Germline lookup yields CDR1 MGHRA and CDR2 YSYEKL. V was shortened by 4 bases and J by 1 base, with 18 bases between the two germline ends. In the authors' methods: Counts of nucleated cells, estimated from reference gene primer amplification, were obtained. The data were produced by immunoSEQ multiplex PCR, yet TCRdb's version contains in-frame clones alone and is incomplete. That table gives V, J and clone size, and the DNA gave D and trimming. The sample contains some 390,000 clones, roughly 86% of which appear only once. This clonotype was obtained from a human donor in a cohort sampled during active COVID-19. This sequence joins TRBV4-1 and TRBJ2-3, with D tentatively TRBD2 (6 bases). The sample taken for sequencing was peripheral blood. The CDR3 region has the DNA TGCGCCAGCAGCCGGAGGGACTCGTCTGTGGGCACAGATACGCAGTATTTT. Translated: CASSRRDSSVGTDTQYF.